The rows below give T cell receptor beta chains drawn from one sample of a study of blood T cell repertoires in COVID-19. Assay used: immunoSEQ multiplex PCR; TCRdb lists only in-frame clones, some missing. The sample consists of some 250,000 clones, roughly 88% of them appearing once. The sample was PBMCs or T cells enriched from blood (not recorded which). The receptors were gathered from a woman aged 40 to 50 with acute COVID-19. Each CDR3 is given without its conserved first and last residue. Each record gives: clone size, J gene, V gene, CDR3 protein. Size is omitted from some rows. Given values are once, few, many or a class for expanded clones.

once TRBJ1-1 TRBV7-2 ASSLADYTEAF
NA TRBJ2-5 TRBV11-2 ASSLDLAGGETQY
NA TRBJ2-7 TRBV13 ASSLGPARGEQY
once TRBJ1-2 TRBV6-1 ASSEDRGRGYT
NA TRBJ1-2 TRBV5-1 ASSLGSVGGDGYT
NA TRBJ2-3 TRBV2 ASRYGLRATDTQY
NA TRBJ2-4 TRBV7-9 ASRAGGLAKNIQY
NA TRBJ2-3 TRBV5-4 ASSPGLALGGTDTQY
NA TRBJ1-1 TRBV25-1 ASSPSGFMNTEAF
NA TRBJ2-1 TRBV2 ASSAEGLADNEQF
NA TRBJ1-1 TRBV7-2 ASSLVQGAVTEAF
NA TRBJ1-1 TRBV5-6 ASSLIRGRDTEAF
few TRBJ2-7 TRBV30 ASQGSYEQY
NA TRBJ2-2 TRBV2 ASSGQGYTGELF
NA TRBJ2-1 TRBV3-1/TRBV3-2 ASSQGASYNEQF
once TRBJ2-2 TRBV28 ASSYLGTKNTGELF
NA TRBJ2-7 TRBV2 ASGETVFSYEQY
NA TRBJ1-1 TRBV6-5 ASSRGMNTEAF
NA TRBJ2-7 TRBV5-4 ASSFWTGSSYEQY
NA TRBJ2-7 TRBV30 AWTRDTSYEQY
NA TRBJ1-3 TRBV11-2 ASSPNQGPGNTIY
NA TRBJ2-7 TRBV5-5 ASSLVGSREQY
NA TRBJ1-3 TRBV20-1 SLGGGNTIY
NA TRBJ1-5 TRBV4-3 ASSQEAGGNQPQH
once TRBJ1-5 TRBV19 ASSTYRGNQPQH
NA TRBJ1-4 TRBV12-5 ASGRDSAIEKLF
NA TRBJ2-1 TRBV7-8 ASSPGTSGRGV
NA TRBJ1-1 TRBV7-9 ASSRQGNTEAF
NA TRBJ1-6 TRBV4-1 ASSQEWSSYNSPLH
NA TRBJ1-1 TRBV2 ASSAQNTEAF
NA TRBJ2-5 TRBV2 ASSDRETQY
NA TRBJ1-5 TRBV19 ASSMDRSPYQPQH
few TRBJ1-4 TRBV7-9 ASSLATGNEKLF
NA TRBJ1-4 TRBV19 ASSTGSPSAEKLF
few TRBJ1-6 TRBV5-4 ASSHGTVSPLH
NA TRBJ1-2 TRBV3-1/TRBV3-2 ASSPGTENSYT
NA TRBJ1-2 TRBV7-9 ASSLAGSWGYT
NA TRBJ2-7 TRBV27 ASSTLAGGISYEQY
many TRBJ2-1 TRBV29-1 SVDRLRDEQF
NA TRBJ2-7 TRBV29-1 SIRQDSYEQY
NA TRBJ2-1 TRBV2 ASIGGSSYNEQF
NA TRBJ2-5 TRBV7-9 ASSLGTGGSETQY
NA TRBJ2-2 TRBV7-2 ASSLKRGNTGELF
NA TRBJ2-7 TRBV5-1 ASSMTRGAYEQY
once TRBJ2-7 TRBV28 ASSAEQGRDSYEQY
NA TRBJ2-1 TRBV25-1 ASSETSGRNNEQF
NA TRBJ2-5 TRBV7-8 ASSLVVSQETQY
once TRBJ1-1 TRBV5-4 ASSLTGTVKNTEAF
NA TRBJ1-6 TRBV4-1 ASSQDFGSSYNSPLH
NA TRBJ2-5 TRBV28 ASSLGTGKGQETQY
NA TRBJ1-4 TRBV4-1 ASSPGLEKLF
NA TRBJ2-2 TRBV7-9 ASSSGGGQGNTGELF
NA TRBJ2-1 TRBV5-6 ASSRGGEQF
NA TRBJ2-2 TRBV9 ASSVGSGTGELF
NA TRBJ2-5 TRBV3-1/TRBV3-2 ASSQGLAGQETQY